The entry that follows covers one T cell receptor beta chain sequence. CDR3 length: 13 amino acids. Germline CDR1 MNHEY, CDR2 SMNVEV (reference sequence). Trimming removed 6 bases at V and 1 base at J, with 9 bases between. These data come from a study of blood T cell repertoires in COVID-19. In the original processing: Researchers report that nucleated cell counts were estimated from reference gene primer amplification. The assay was immunoSEQ multiplex PCR, and TCRdb's table has in-frame clones only and misses some. That table supplies the V and J calls and clone size; D and trimming were determined from the DNA. The sample has about 440,000 clones, nearly 90% seen once.

The sequenced material came from PBMCs or T cells enriched from blood (not recorded which). This clonotype originated in a woman aged 18-35 years with acute COVID-19. The rearrangement uses TRBV27 and TRBJ1-1; D gene ambiguous. The CDR3 is CASRGRENTEAFF. CDR3 in DNA: TGTGCCAGCAGGGGGAGAGAGAACACTGAAGCTTTCTTT.